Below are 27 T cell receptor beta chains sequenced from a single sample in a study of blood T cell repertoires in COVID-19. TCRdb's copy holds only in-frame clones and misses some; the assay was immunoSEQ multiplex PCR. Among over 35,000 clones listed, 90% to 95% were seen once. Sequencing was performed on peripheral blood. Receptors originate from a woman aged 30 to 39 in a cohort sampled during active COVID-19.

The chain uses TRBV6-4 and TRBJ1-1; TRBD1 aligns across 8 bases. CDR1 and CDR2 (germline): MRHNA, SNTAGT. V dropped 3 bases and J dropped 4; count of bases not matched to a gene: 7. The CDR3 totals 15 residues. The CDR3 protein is CASSESAGGFTEAFF. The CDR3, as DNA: TGTGCCAGCAGTGAATCGGCAGGGGGCTTCACTGAAGCTTTCTTT.

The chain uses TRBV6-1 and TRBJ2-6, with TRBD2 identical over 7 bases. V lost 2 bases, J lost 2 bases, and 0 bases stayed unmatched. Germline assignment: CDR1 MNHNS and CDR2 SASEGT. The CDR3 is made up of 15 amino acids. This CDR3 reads CASSERGAGANVLTF. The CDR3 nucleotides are TGTGCCAGCAGTGAACGGGGGGCTGGGGCCAACGTCCTGACTTTC.

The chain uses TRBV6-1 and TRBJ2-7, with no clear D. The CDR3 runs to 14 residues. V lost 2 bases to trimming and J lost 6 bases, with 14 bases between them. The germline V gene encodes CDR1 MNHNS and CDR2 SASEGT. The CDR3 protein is CASSERGSGGEQYF. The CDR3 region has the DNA TGTGCCAGCAGTGAAAGAGGTTCCGGCGGCGAGCAGTACTTC.

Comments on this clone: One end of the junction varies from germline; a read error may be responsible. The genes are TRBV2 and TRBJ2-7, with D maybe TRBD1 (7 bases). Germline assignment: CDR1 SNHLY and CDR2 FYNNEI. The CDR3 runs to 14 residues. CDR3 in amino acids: CASSGGDSRFVSHF. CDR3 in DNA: TGTGCCAGCAGTGGGGGGGACAGCCGTTTCGTCTCCCACTTC.

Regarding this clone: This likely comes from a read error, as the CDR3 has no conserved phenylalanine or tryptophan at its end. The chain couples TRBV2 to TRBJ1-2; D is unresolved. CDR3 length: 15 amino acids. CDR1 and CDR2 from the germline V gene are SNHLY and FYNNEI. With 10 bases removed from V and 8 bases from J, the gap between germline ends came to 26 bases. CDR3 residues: CAINQGIRVVGGYTL. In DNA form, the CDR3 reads TGTGCCATCAATCAAGGAATCAGAGTCGTAGGGGGCTACACCCTC.

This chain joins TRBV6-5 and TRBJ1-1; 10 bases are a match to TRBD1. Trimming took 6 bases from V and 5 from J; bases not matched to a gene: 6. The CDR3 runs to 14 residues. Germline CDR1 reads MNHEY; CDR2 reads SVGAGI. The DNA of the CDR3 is TGTGCCAGCAGGACAGGGGGCAAATGGACTGAAGCTTTCTTT. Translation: CASRTGGKWTEAFF.

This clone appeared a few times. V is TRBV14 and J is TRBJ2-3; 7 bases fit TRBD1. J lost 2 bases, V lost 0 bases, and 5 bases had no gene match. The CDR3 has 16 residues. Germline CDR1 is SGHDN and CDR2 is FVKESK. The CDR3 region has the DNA TGTGCCAGCAGCCAAGAGCGAAGGGGGCCCACAGATACGCAGTATTTT. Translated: CASSQERRGPTDTQYF.

The chain's CDR3 is CASSSGLLGRSDEQFF. The DNA for the CDR3 is TGCGCCAGCAGCTCCGGACTGTTGGGGAGAAGCGATGAGCAGTTCTTC. V and J are TRBV5-1 and TRBJ2-1; possible D gene TRBD2, 5 bases. The CDR3 spans 16 residues. Per the germline V gene, CDR1 is SGHRS and CDR2 is YFSETQ. With 3 bases removed from V and 8 bases from J, the gap between germline ends came to 21 bases.

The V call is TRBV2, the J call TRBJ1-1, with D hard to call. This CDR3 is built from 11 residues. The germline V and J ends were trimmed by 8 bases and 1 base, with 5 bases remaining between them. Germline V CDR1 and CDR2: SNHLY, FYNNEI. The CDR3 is CASRWNTEAFF. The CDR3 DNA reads TGTGCCAGCCGTTGGAACACTGAAGCTTTCTTT.

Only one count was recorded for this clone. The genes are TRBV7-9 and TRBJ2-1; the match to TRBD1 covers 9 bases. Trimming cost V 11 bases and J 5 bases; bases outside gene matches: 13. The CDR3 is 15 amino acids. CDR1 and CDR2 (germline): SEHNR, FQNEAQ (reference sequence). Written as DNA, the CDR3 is TGTGCCGGTTCGCTTCGGGACAGGGCTAACAATGAGCAGTTCTTC. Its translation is CAGSLRDRANNEQFF.

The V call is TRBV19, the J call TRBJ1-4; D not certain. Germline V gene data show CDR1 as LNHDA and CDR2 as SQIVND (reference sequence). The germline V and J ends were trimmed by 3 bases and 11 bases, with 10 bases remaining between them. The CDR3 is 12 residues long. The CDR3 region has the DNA TGTGCCAGTAGTATTGGGAGGACGAAACTGTTTTTT. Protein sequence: CASSIGRTKLFF.

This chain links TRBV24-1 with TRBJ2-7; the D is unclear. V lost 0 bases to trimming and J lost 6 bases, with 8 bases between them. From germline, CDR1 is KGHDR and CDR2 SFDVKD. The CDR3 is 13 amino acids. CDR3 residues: CATSDLGRSEQYF. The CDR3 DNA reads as TGTGCCACCAGTGATTTGGGTCGCAGCGAGCAGTACTTC.

As DNA, the CDR3 is TGTGCCAGCAGCTCGCACGGAGGCAACTCCTACAATGAGCAGTTCTTC. Translating it yields CASSSHGGNSYNEQFF. The rearrangement uses TRBV7-3 and TRBJ2-1; tentatively, D is TRBD2 (5 bases). Germline assignment: CDR1 SGHTA and CDR2 FQGTGA. With 4 bases removed from V and 0 bases from J, the gap between germline ends came to 13 bases. The CDR3 totals 16 residues.

The CDR3, as DNA: TGTGCCATCAGTAGCGGGAGGATCTACGAGCAGTACTTC. This sequence encodes CAISSGRIYEQYF. This rearrangement joins TRBV10-3 to TRBJ2-7; 9 nucleotides line up with TRBD2. CDR3 length: 13 residues. V gave up 5 bases and J gave up 3 bases; unmatched junction bases: 2. In germline, CDR1 is ENHRY, CDR2 SYGVKD.

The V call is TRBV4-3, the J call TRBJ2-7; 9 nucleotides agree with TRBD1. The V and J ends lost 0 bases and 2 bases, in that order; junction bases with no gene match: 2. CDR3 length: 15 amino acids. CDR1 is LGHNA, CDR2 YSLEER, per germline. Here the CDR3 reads CASSQDTGGPYEQYF. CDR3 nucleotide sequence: TGCGCCAGCAGCCAAGATACAGGGGGCCCCTACGAGCAGTACTTC.

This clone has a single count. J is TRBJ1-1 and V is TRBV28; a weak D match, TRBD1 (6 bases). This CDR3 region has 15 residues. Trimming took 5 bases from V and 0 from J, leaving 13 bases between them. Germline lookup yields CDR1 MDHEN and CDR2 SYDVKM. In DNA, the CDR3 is TGTGCCAGCAGTCCCCCACACAGGGTGAACACTGAAGCTTTCTTT. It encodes CASSPPHRVNTEAFF. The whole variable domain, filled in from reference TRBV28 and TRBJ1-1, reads DVKVTQSSRYLVKRTGEKVFLECVQDMDHENMFWYRQDPGLGLRLIYFSYDVKMKEKGDIPEGYSVSREKKERFSLILESASTNQTSMYLCASSPPHRVNTEAFFGQGTRLTVV.

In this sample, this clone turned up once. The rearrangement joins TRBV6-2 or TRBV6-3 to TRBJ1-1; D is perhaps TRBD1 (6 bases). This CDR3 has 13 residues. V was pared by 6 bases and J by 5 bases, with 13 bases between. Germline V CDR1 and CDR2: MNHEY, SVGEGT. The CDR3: CASSLIGQTEAFF. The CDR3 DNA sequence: TGTGCCAGCAGCCTGATAGGACAGACTGAAGCTTTCTTT.

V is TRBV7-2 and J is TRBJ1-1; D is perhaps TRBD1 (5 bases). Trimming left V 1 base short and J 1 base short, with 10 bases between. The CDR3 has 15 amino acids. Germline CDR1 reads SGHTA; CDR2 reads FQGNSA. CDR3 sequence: CASSLGGVGNTEAFF. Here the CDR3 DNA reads TGTGCCAGCAGCTTAGGGGGGGTAGGGAACACTGAAGCTTTCTTT.

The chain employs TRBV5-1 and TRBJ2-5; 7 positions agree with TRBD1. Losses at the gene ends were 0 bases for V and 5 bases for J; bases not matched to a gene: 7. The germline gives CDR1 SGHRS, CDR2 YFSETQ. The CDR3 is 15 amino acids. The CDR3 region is CASSLAPTGKETQYF. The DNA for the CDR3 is TGCGCCAGCAGCTTGGCCCCGACAGGGAAGGAGACCCAGTACTTC.

CDR3 sequence (DNA): TGTGCCAGCAGTTTCCGGGACACTCAAGAGACCCAGTACTTC. It codes for CASSFRDTQETQYF. This sequence joins TRBV28 and TRBJ2-5; tentative D call: TRBD1 (6 bases). The CDR3 has 14 residues. Trimming shortened V by 3 bases and J by 2 bases, and 10 bases separated the two germline ends. Germline CDR1 and CDR2: MDHEN and SYDVKM.

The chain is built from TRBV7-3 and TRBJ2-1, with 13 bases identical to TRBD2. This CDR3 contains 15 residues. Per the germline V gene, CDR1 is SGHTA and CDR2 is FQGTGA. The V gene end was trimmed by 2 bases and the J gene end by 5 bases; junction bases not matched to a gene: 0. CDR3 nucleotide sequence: TGTGCCAGCAGCTTAGGGACTAGCGGGAACAATGAGCAGTTCTTC. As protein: CASSLGTSGNNEQFF.

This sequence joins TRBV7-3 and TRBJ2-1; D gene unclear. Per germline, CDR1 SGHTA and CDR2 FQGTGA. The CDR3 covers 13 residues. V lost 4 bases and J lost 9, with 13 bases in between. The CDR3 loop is CASSSLGGTEQFF. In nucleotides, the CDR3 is TGTGCCAGCAGCTCCCTAGGCGGAACTGAGCAGTTCTTC.

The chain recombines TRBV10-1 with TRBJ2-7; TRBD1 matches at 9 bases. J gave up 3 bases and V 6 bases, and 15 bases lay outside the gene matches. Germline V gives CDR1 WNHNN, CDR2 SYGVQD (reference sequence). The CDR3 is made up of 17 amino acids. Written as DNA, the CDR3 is TGCGCCAGCAGCCCGGACAGGGGTTCTGGACAGGTCTACGAGCAGTACTTC. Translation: CASSPDRGSGQVYEQYF.

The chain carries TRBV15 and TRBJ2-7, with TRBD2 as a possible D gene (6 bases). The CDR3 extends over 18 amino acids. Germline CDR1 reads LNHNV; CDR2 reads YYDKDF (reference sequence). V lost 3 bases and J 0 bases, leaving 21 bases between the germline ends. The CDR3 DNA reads TGTGCCACCAGCAGCCCTCGGTCGCGGGAAGGGACCTCCTACGAGCAGTACTTC. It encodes CATSSPRSREGTSYEQYF.

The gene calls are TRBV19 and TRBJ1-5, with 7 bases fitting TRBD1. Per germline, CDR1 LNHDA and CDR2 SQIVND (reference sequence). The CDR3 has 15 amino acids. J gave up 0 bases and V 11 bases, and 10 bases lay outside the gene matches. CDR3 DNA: TGTGCCGTGGGGGGACAGCCTTATAGCAATCAGCCCCAGCATTTT. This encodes CAVGGQPYSNQPQHF.

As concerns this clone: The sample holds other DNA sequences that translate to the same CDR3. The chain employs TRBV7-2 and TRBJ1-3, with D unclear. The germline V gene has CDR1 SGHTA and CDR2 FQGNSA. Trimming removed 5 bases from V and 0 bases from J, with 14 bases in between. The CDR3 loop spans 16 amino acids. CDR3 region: CASSPTRPSSGNTIYF. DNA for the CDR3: TGTGCCAGCAGCCCGACGAGGCCTAGCTCTGGAAACACCATATATTTT.

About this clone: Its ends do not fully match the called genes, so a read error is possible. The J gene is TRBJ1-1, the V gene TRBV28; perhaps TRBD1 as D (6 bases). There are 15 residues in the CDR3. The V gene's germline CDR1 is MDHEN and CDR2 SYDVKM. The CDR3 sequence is CASNLGWGPNTEAFF. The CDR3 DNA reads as TGTGCCAGCAATTTAGGGTGGGGGCCGAACACTGAAGCTTTCTTT.